The clone carrying this T cell receptor (beta chain) has just a few counts. A single record per CDR3 protein comes from TCRdb applying MiXCR to the 5' RACE reads. The repertoire holds about 83,000 distinct CDR3 sequences, with 12% to 15% as singletons. This sample is drawn from a study of early T cells in non-severe SARS-CoV-2 infection. This CDR3 has 15 residues. V was pared by 2 bases and J by 4 bases, with 12 bases between. Germline V lookup: CDR1 SGDLS, CDR2 YYNGEE. The source material was whole blood. This sequence joins TRBV9 and TRBJ2-2, with D possibly TRBD2 on 6 matching bases. The sequence was collected from an adult who was a healthcare worker with PCR-confirmed SARS-CoV-2 infection or an uninfected control (not recorded which). CDR3 sequence: CASSVYGSPTGELFF. CDR3 DNA: TGTGCCAGCAGCGTTTACGGGAGTCCCACCGGGGAGCTGTTTTTT.